Following are 9 T cell receptor beta chains from one sample sequenced in a study of cytomegalovirus exposure and HLA in healthy donors. 60 Vbeta and 13 Jbeta primers were used in PCR. TCRdb's copy holds only in-frame clones and misses some; the assay was immunoSEQ multiplex PCR. Of around 220,000 clones detected, 75% appear once; the ten largest clones hold under 2%. What was sequenced was PBMCs. The source is a woman younger than 45 in good health and CMV-seronegative.

This clone was observed a single time. The chain employs TRBV27 and TRBJ2-1; TRBD1 might be the D (5 bases). Looked up from germline, CDR1 is MNHEY and CDR2 is SMNVEV (reference sequence). The CDR3 runs to 13 residues. V gave up 2 bases and J gave up 8 bases, with 10 bases separating them. The CDR3 coding sequence is TGTGCCAGCAGTTTAGACAGTGGAGATGAGCAGTTCTTC. It translates to CASSLDSGDEQFF.

This clone was observed a handful of times. Being one base from a much bigger clone, this may be a read error. The chain has TRBV5-1 and TRBJ1-1; perhaps TRBD1 as D (5 bases). The V end was cut by 6 bases, the J end by 5 bases, with 17 bases between. CDR1 is SGHRS and CDR2 is YFSETQ in the germline V gene. This CDR3 contains 14 residues. CDR3: CASINDGGKTEAFF. The DNA for the CDR3 is TGCGCCAGCATTAACGACGGGGGAAAAACTGAAGCTTTCTTT.

The CDR3 region has the DNA TGTGCCTGGAGTGCACTAGCGGATCGCACCGGGGAGCTGTTTTTT. This gives the protein CAWSALADRTGELFF. The J gene is TRBJ2-2, the V gene TRBV30; 8 nucleotides align to TRBD2. The germline CDR1 and CDR2 sequences are GTSNPN and SVGIG (reference sequence). The trim removed 1 base at V and 4 bases at J, leaving 5 bases unmatched. The CDR3 is made up of 15 amino acids.

The V call is TRBV30, the J call TRBJ1-5; the D is unclear. The germline CDR1 and CDR2 sequences are GTSNPN and SVGIG (reference sequence). This CDR3 has 13 amino acids. V was clipped by 4 bases and J by 4 bases, with 11 bases between them. As DNA, the CDR3 is TGTGCCTGGACCATCGGGGTGAATCAGCCCCAGCATTTT. This encodes CAWTIGVNQPQHF. Full variable domain (remainder filled in from reference TRBV30 and TRBJ1-5): SQTIHQWPATLVQPVGSPLSLECTVEGTSNPNLYWYRQAAGRGLQLLFYSVGIGQISSEVPQNLSASRPQDRQFILSSKKLLLSDSGFYLCAWTIGVNQPQHFGDGTRLSIL.

The CDR3 coding sequence is TGTGCCTGGAGGCTTAGCGGGAGATACGAGCAGTACTTC. This translates into CAWRLSGRYEQYF. This chain links TRBV30 with TRBJ2-7, with TRBD2 matching 9 bases. The CDR3 loop spans 13 amino acids. V lost 3 bases to trimming and J lost 4 bases; unmatched junction nucleotides: 4. The germline gives CDR1 GTSNPN, CDR2 SVGIG (reference sequence).

This clone was seen only once. The chain is built from TRBV6-1 and TRBJ2-7; maybe TRBD1 (5 bases). CDR1 is MNHNS, CDR2 SASEGT, per germline. The V end lost 6 bases, the J end lost 2 bases, and 14 bases lay between the germline ends. This CDR3 spans 14 amino acids. This CDR3 is CASRIGALAYEQYF. The CDR3 DNA is TGTGCCAGCAGGATAGGGGCGCTGGCCTACGAGCAGTACTTC.

V is TRBV18 and J is TRBJ2-1, with a tentative D call TRBD2 (5 bases). Trimming pared 4 bases from V and 2 bases from J, leaving 9 bases between. CDR3 length: 14 residues. Germline V CDR1 and CDR2: KGHSH, LQKENI. The CDR3 DNA reads TGTGCCAGCTCACTTGGAGCGGCCTACAATGAGCAGTTCTTC. Translated, it gives CASSLGAAYNEQFF.

The chain has TRBV6-1 and TRBJ1-1; tentative D call: TRBD1 (6 bases). Germline V gene lookup returns CDR1 MNHNS and CDR2 SASEGT. The CDR3 is 14 amino acids. The V end was cut by 5 bases, the J end by 2 bases, with 12 bases between. The CDR3 reads CASSQGRGNTEAFF. CDR3 nucleotides: TGTGCCAGCAGTCAGGGGAGAGGAAACACTGAAGCTTTCTTT.

This chain links TRBV6-5 with TRBJ1-1; TRBD1 matches at 8 bases. Germline V lookup: CDR1 MNHEY, CDR2 SVGAGI. This CDR3 is built from 14 residues. Losses at the gene ends were 6 bases for V and 5 bases for J; bases not matched to a gene: 8. In DNA, the CDR3 is TGTGCCAGCAGCAGAACAGGGGGGGAAACTGAAGCTTTCTTT. This sequence encodes CASSRTGGETEAFF.